This TCR beta chain appears in the sequencing data of a study of blood T cell repertoires in COVID-19. Across the whole study: Sites across the United States, Italy and Spain contributed samples from acute and convalescent COVID-19. The analysed material was cDNA or gDNA that came from T cells, B-cell-depleted T cells, or PBMCs.

The ends were cut back, 4 bases at V and 2 bases at J, with 10 bases in the middle. The germline gives CDR1 SGDLS, CDR2 YYNGEE. The CDR3 sequence is 14 residues long. As handled by the study authors: Reference gene primer amplification gave nucleated cell count estimates. Libraries were prepared by immunoSEQ multiplex PCR; TCRdb keeps only in-frame clonotypes and omits some of them. That table furnishes V, J and clone size, whereas the DNA furnished D and trimming. The sample lists more than 200,000 clones, less than 90% seen once, with more than 1.5% in the top ten. Specimen: peripheral blood. The chain recombines TRBV9 with TRBJ1-3; TRBD1 is a possible D gene (6 bases). The receptor's source is a man in his 70s with acute or convalescent COVID-19. The chain's CDR3 is CASSRTAAGNTIYF. CDR3 nucleotide sequence: TGTGCCAGCAGCCGGACAGCAGCTGGAAACACCATATATTTT.